These T cell receptor beta chains were read from a single sample in a study of Ad26.COV2.S vaccination and SARS-CoV-2 variants. Only in-frame clones appear in the TCRdb table, and some are missing; sequencing was by immunoSEQ multiplex PCR. Among fewer than 900,000 clones listed, 89% were seen once. The material was peripheral blood, obtained in a trial of Ad26.COV2.S vaccine versus placebo. The source is a person aged 18-65 years who received the Ad26.COV2.S COVID-19 vaccine or a placebo. The CDR3 runs from the conserved cysteine through the conserved F or W. A D gene is named only where the DNA matches it firmly. The size field is filled for only some rows; it gives once, few, many or a size class.

V gene	clone size	J gene	D gene	CDR3 DNA	CDR3 protein
TRBV12-3/TRBV12-4	NA	TRBJ1-1	NA	TGTGCCAGCAGCCCCATGGTACGGTTGGCTTTCTTT	CASSPMVRLAFF
TRBV2	NA	TRBJ2-2	NA	TGTGCCAGCAGTGAATGGCAGCTAGCCGGGGAGCTGTTTTTT	CASSEWQLAGELFF
TRBV27	NA	TRBJ2-1	TRBD2	TGTGCCACCATCTTAGCGGGAGGGACCTACAATGAGCAGTTCTTC	CATILAGGTYNEQFF
TRBV3-1/TRBV3-2	NA	TRBJ1-5	NA	TGTGCCAGCAGTCAGGGACCGTCCAATCAGCCCCAGCATTTT	CASSQGPSNQPQHF
TRBV19	NA	TRBJ2-1	TRBD2	TGTGCCAGTAGTAGAGTAGCGGGAGAGTGGGATGAGCAGTTCTTC	CASSRVAGEWDEQFF
TRBV7-2	once	TRBJ2-7	NA	TGTGCCAGCAGCCAAACCGGGACAACCGACGAGCAGTACTTC	CASSQTGTTDEQYF
TRBV6-5	NA	TRBJ1-1	NA	TGTGCCAGCAGCCCATATAGAACAGGTATCGAAGCTTTCTTT	CASSPYRTGIEAFF
TRBV6-5	NA	TRBJ2-7	NA	TGTGCCAGCAGTTCAGACTTCTCCTACGAGCAGTACTTC	CASSSDFSYEQYF
TRBV5-4	NA	TRBJ2-3	NA	TGTGCCAGCGCCCTCGCGCAGGGCCCAGATACGCAGTATTTT	CASALAQGPDTQYF
TRBV5-1	NA	TRBJ2-7	NA	TGCGCCAGCAGCTTCGGGTTATCCTACGAGCAGTACTTC	CASSFGLSYEQYF
TRBV5-1	NA	TRBJ2-1	NA	TGCGCCAGCAGCTTGGGGATAATAGCAGCCTCCTACAATGAGCAGTTCTTC	CASSLGIIAASYNEQFF
TRBV11-2	NA	TRBJ2-2	NA	TGTGCCAGCAGCCTACGGGTCACCGGGGAGCTGTTTTTT	CASSLRVTGELFF
TRBV30	NA	TRBJ1-6	NA	TGTGCCTGGAGTGTTGGCCTCGGGGGCGGGATAGAATCACCCCTCCACTTT	CAWSVGLGGGIESPLHF
TRBV5-1	NA	TRBJ2-1	TRBD2	TGCGCCAGCAGCCCGGCCGGACGGGGAGGGGATGAGCAGTTCTTC	CASSPAGRGGDEQFF
TRBV3-1/TRBV3-2	NA	TRBJ1-1	NA	TGTGCCAGCAGCCTCCTGGGGGAAGCTTTCTTT	CASSLLGEAFF
TRBV5-1	once	TRBJ2-1	TRBD1	TGCGCCAGCAGCTCCGGGACAGGGGCCCCCTACAATGAGCAGTTCTTC	CASSSGTGAPYNEQFF
TRBV2	NA	TRBJ1-1	NA	TGTGCCAGCGGGGGGCGCCCGGAAAACACTGAAGCTTTCTTT	CASGGRPENTEAFF
TRBV13	NA	TRBJ2-5	TRBD2	TGTGCCAGCAGCGGTAGCGGGACCTCCCAAGAGACCCAGTACTTC	CASSGSGTSQETQYF
TRBV5-4	NA	TRBJ1-5	TRBD1	TGTGCCAGCAGCCTACAGGGGGCTGGCCAGCCCCAGCATTTT	CASSLQGAGQPQHF
TRBV5-5	NA	TRBJ2-7	NA	TGTGCCAGCAGCTTTTCGTGGGAGCAGTACTTC	CASSFSWEQYF
TRBV2	NA	TRBJ1-3	NA	TGTGCCAGCAGTGGCGACACCATAACTGGAAACACCATATATTTT	CASSGDTITGNTIYF
TRBV11-3	NA	TRBJ2-2	NA	TGTGCCAGCAGCCGGGGACCCGGGGAGCTGTTTTTT	CASSRGPGELFF
TRBV2	NA	TRBJ2-7	NA	TGTGCCAGCAGTGACAGCTCCTACGAGCAGTACTTC	CASSDSSYEQYF
TRBV19	once	TRBJ1-5	TRBD1	TGTGCCAGCATCTCCGGGACAGGGGAGTGGCAGCCCCAGCATTTT	CASISGTGEWQPQHF
TRBV6-5	NA	TRBJ2-7	TRBD2	TGTGCCAGCAGAATAACGGGGGGTCTTGCCTACGAGCAGTACTTC	CASRITGGLAYEQYF
TRBV3-1/TRBV3-2	NA	TRBJ1-2	NA	TGTGCCAGCAGCTCAATCACGTCGGACTATGGCTACACCTTC	CASSSITSDYGYTF
TRBV5-1	NA	TRBJ2-3	NA	TGCGCCAGCAGCGCCATCACAGATACGCAGTATTTT	CASSAITDTQYF
TRBV19	NA	TRBJ2-1	NA	TGTGCCAGTAGTCCCCGTCCCCTATTTCGCCCCTCGGCCAATGAGCAGTTCTTC	CASSPRPLFRPSANEQFF
TRBV18	NA	TRBJ2-1	NA	TGTGCCAGCTCACCACGAGGTAGCTCCTACAATGAGCAGTTCTTC	CASSPRGSSYNEQFF
TRBV5-8	NA	TRBJ2-5	TRBD2	TGTGCCAGCAGCTTGAATCGTGGCGGGAGGGAGACCCAGTACTTC	CASSLNRGGRETQYF
TRBV5-1	NA	TRBJ2-1	TRBD1	TGCGCCAGCAGTGCAGGACAGGGGTACAATGAGCAGTTCTTC	CASSAGQGYNEQFF
TRBV24-1	NA	TRBJ2-1	TRBD1	TGTGCCACAGGACGCCGGGACAGGGCTTACAATGAGCAGTTCTTC	CATGRRDRAYNEQFF
TRBV7-2	NA	TRBJ2-5	NA	TGTGCCAGCAGCTTGCTAGAGACCCAGTACTTC	CASSLLETQYF
TRBV5-4	few	TRBJ2-7	NA	TGTGCCAGCAGCCAGAATCCCTATTACGAGCAGTACTTC	CASSQNPYYEQYF
TRBV3-1/TRBV3-2	NA	TRBJ2-1	NA	TGTGCCAGCAGCCAAGATCAGGGTAGGGATGAGCAGTTCTTC	CASSQDQGRDEQFF
TRBV15	NA	TRBJ1-5	NA	TGTGCCACCAGCAGAGGCAGGGCTGACAATCAGCCCCAGCATTTT	CATSRGRADNQPQHF
TRBV6-6	NA	TRBJ1-6	NA	TGTGCCAGCAGTTACTCGGCCAGGGTTAATTCACCCCTCCACTTT	CASSYSARVNSPLHF
TRBV12-3/TRBV12-4	few	TRBJ1-2	NA	TGTGCCAGCAGTTTCTCACAGGGAAGCGGCTACACCTTC	CASSFSQGSGYTF
TRBV11-2	NA	TRBJ2-7	NA	TGTGCCAGCCGGCCCACTAGCTTAACCTACGAGCAGTACTTC	CASRPTSLTYEQYF
TRBV12-5	NA	TRBJ2-2	TRBD2	TGTGCTAGTGGTTCGCCCCCCGGGGGGGCCACCGGGGAGCTGTTTTTT	CASGSPPGGATGELFF
TRBV30	NA	TRBJ1-6	NA	TGTGCCTGGACAGAGGGGGAGAATTCACCCCTCCACTTT	CAWTEGENSPLHF
TRBV10-1	few	TRBJ1-2	NA	TGCGCCAGCAGTGAGTCGATACAGGGAATCTATGGCTACACCTTC	CASSESIQGIYGYTF
TRBV30	NA	TRBJ1-1	TRBD1	TGTGCCTGGAGCGCCCAGGGGGCAAATGAAGCTTTCTTT	CAWSAQGANEAFF
TRBV2	NA	TRBJ2-2	NA	TGTGCCAGCAGCGTTGGGGCCCGGGAGCTGTTTTTT	CASSVGARELFF
TRBV7-9	NA	TRBJ1-3	NA	TGTGCCACCATCCCCGGGGCTTCCTCTGGAAACACCATATATTTT	CATIPGASSGNTIYF
TRBV18	NA	TRBJ2-5	NA	TGTGCCAGCTCACCGCCAGCAGACCAAGAGACCCAGTACTTC	CASSPPADQETQYF
TRBV11-2	NA	TRBJ2-2	NA	TGTGCCAGCAGCCTAAGAATGATGGGCACCGGGGAGCTGTTTTTT	CASSLRMMGTGELFF
TRBV19	NA	TRBJ1-6	NA	TGTGCCAGTAGTAGTGATTATAATTCACCCCTCCACTTT	CASSSDYNSPLHF
TRBV25-1	NA	TRBJ2-7	NA	TGTGCCAGCAGTGAATATATGAGCGGGCTCGGGGAGCAGTACTTC	CASSEYMSGLGEQYF
TRBV11-3	NA	TRBJ2-5	NA	TGTGCCAGCAGCTTATGGCCCCAAGAGACCCAGTACTTC	CASSLWPQETQYF
TRBV7-2	NA	TRBJ1-1	NA	TGTGCCAGCAGCTCCACTTATGGTACGAACACTGAAGCTTTCTTT	CASSSTYGTNTEAFF
TRBV6-2/TRBV6-3	NA	TRBJ2-3	NA	TGTGCCAGCAGTTACCTGGACCCTTTGATCGATACGCAGTATTTT	CASSYLDPLIDTQYF
TRBV6-2/TRBV6-3	NA	TRBJ2-1	TRBD2	TGTGCCAGCAGTTATAATATAGGCGGGGGATTTCGAAATGAGCAGTTCTTC	CASSYNIGGGFRNEQFF
TRBV6-5	NA	TRBJ2-7	NA	TGTGCCAGCATTTCCGGGAGCTCCTACGAGCAGTACTTC	CASISGSSYEQYF
TRBV29-1	NA	TRBJ2-1	TRBD2	TGCAGCGTATGGACTAGCGGGAGGTACGGATCCTACAATGAGCAGTTCTTC	CSVWTSGRYGSYNEQFF
TRBV5-8	NA	TRBJ2-2	TRBD1	TGTGCCAGCAGCTCTGGGACAGCCACTCTTAACACCGGGGAGCTGTTTTTT	CASSSGTATLNTGELFF
TRBV10-3	NA	TRBJ1-1	NA	TGTGCCATCAGTATGGGACAGAACACTGAAGCTTTCTTT	CAISMGQNTEAFF
TRBV19	NA	TRBJ2-6	NA	TGTGCCAGTAGCCCGGGCGGTTTCTCTGGGGCCAACGTCCTGACTTTC	CASSPGGFSGANVLTF